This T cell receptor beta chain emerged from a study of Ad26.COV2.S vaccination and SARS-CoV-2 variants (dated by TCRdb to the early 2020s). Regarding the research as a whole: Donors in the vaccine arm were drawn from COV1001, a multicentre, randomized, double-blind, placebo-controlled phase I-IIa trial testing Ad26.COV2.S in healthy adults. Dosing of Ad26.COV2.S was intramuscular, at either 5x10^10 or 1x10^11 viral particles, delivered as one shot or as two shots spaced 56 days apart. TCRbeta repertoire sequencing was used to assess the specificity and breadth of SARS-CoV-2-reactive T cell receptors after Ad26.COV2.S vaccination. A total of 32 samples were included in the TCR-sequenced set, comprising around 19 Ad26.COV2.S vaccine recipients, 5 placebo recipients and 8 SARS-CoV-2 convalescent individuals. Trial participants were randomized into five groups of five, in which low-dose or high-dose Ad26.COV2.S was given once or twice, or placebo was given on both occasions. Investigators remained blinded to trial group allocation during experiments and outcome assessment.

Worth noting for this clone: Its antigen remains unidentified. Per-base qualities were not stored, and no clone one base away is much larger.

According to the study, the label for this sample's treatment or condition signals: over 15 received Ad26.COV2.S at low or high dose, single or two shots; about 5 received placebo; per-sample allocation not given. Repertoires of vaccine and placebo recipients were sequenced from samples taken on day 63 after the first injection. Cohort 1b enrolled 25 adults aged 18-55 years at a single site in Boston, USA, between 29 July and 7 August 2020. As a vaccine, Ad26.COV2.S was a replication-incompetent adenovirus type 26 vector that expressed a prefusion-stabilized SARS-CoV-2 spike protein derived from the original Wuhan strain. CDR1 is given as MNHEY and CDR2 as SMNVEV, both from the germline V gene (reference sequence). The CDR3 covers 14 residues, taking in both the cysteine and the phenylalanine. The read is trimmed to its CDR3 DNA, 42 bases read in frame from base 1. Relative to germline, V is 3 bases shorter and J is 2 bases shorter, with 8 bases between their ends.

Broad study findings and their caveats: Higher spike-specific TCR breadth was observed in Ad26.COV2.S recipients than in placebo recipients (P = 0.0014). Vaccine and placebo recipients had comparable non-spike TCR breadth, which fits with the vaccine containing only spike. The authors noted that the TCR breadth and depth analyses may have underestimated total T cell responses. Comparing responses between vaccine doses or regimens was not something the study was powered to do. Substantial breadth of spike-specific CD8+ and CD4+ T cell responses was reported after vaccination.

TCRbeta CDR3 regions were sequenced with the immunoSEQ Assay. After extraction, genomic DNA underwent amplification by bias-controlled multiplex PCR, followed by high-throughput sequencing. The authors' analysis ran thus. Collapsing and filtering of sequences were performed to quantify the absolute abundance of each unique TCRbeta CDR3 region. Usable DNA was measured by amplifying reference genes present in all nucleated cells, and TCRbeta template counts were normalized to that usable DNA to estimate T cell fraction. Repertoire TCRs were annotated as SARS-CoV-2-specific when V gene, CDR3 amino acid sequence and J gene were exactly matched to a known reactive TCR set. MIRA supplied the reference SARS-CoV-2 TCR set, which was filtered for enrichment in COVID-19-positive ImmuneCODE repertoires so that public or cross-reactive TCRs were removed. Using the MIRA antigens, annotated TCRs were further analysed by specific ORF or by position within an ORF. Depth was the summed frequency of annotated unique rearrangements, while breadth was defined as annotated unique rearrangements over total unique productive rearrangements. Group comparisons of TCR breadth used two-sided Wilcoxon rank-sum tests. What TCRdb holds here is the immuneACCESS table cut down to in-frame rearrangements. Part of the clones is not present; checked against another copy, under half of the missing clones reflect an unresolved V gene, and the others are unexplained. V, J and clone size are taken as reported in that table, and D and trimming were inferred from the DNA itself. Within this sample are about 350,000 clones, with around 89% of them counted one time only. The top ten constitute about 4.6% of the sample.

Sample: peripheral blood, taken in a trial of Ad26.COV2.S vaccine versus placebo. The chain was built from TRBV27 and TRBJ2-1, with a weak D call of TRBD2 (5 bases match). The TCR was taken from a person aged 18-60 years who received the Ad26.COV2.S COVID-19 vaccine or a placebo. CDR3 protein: CASSLFGTYNEQFF. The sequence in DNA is TGTGCCAGCAGTTTGTTCGGGACCTACAATGAGCAGTTCTTC.